The 3 T cell receptor beta chains presented below share a single source sample, sequenced in a study of CD8+ T cells in alopecia areata. Investigators isolated RNA and reverse transcribed it into cDNA to act as the sequencing template. Assay used: immunoSEQ multiplex PCR; TCRdb lists only in-frame clones, some missing. This sample carries around 290,000 clones, none of them present only once. The pooled cutaneous lymph node cells were sorted using several markers (CD4, CD8alpha, NKG2D, NKG2ACE and others). Sequencing used CD4+ T cells sorted from a lymph node. Receptors were obtained from a C3H/HeJ mouse with alopecia areata. Strain haplotype (MHC): H2-k.

As regards this clone: Mouse germline and gene names are used. The read ends 4 residues early relative to the CDR3; the germline J gene fills the gap. The chain links TRBV19 to TRBJ2-3; TRBD1 is a possible D gene (6 bases). Trimming pared 4 bases from V and 0 bases from J, leaving 12 bases between. The CDR3 extends over 15 amino acids. CDR1 and CDR2 (germline): FNHDT, SITEND (reference sequence). The CDR3 bases that were read are TGTGCCAGCAGTCGACAGGCGACTAGTGCAGAA. It is translated as CASSRQATSAE. Given in full, the CDR3 is CASSRQATSAETLYF.

Concerning this clone itself: Mouse gene names and germline throughout. Coverage ceases 4 residues before the CDR3 finishes, and the germline J gene fills in the end. Other nucleotide sequences from this sample produce the same CDR3. The V call is TRBV13-1, the J call TRBJ2-1; possible D gene TRBD2, 6 bases. Trimming pared 4 bases from V and 1 base from J, leaving 9 bases between. CDR3 length equals 14 residues. Germline lookup yields CDR1 NSHNY and CDR2 SYGAGN. Incomplete CDR3 DNA: TGTGCCAGCAGTTCTGGGGTCAACTATGCT. Amino acid sequence: CASSSGVNYA. In full, the CDR3 reads CASSSGVNYAEQFF.

This clone was counted between two and nine times. Germline and genes here are mouse. The read falls 4 residues short of the CDR3 end, and the missing part is taken from the germline J gene. Different DNA sequences within this sample yield the same CDR3. The chain combines TRBV1 with TRBJ2-5, with 8 bases identical to TRBD1. J gave up 2 bases and V 3 bases, and 4 bases lay outside the gene matches. The germline gives CDR1 NSQYPW, CDR2 LRSPGD (reference sequence). The CDR3 is made up of 15 amino acids. CDR3 protein: CTCSAEQGGQDTQYF. The DNA read from the CDR3 is TGCACCTGCAGTGCGGAACAGGGGGGCCAAGAC. The full variable domain, with the rest looked up from reference TRBV1 and TRBJ2-5, is VTLLEQNPRWRLVPRGQAVNLRCILKNSQYPWMSWYQQDLQKQLQWLFTLRSPGDKEVKSLPGADYLATRVTDTELRLQVANMSQGRTLYCTCSAEQGGQDTQYFGPGTRLLVL.